The text below deals with one T cell receptor beta chain. Its specificity is unknown. The donors were part of the validation cohort of more than 90 subjects. That cohort was separate from the first cohort, which comprised 670 or so subjects. Germline CDR1 is SGDLS and CDR2 is YYNGEE. The CDR3 runs 16 residues. Germline trimming cut 0 bases from V and 3 bases from J; bases unmatched to any gene: 6. This sample is part of a study of cytomegalovirus exposure and HLA in healthy donors. General study findings and limits: Rare TCR sequences dominated, though some public TCRs recurred in many donors. The TCR clusters that emerged in the first cohort tended, a later analysis found, to co-occur in the roughly 110 validation repertoires.

The repertoire was sequenced with immunoSEQ multiplex PCR; TCRdb's copy has only in-frame clones and lacks some. The sample lists roughly 220,000 clones, roughly 88% seen once, with around 15% in the top ten. This sequence joins TRBV9 and TRBJ2-1; 7 bases fit TRBD2. This clonotype originated in a woman in her twenties or thirties in good health and CMV-seropositive. The sample comprised PBMCs. The CDR3 nucleotides are TGTGCCAGCAGCGTAGTATCTAGCGGCTACTACAATGAGCAGTTCTTC. It specifies CASSVVSSGYYNEQFF.